A selection of T cell receptor beta chains follows, all from one sample in a study of patients and donors after allogeneic stem cell transplantation. TCRdb called the RT-PCR reads again in MiXCR, with one record for every CDR3 protein. In the table there are about 960,000 distinct CDR3 sequences, more than 15% of which are singletons. Sequencing was carried out using blood, either unsorted or a sorted T cell fraction (not recorded which). Receptors were obtained from a human donor who was either an allogeneic HSCT recipient or a stem cell or donor lymphocyte infusion donor (not recorded which). It is not recorded whose cells these are; they may come from a transplant donor. Both conserved end residues are part of each CDR3. Fields, in order: V gene, J gene, D gene, clone size, CDR3 protein, CDR3 DNA. D genes are given only for firm matches. Rows may omit the clone size; those that give it use once, few, many or a size class.

v_call: TRBV7-8; j_call: TRBJ2-1; d_call: .; clone_size: few; cdr3_aa: CASSPATVKSSYNEQFF; cdr3_nt: TGTGCCAGCAGCCCAGCCACGGTTAAGAGCTCCTACAATGAGCAGTTCTTC
v_call: TRBV11-3; j_call: TRBJ2-7; d_call: .; clone_size: once; cdr3_aa: CASSLELRSSYEQYF; cdr3_nt: TGTGCCAGCAGCTTAGAACTCCGGAGCTCCTACGAGCAGTACTTC
v_call: TRBV12-3/TRBV12-4; j_call: TRBJ1-1; d_call: .; clone_size: .; cdr3_aa: CASSQTGVLEAFF; cdr3_nt: TGTGCCAGCAGTCAAACAGGAGTACTTGAAGCTTTCTTT
v_call: TRBV7-9; j_call: TRBJ1-1; d_call: .; clone_size: .; cdr3_aa: CASSFRQGRPPEAFF; cdr3_nt: TGTGCCAGCAGCTTTCGGCAGGGCAGGCCCCCTGAAGCTTTCTTT
v_call: TRBV3-1; j_call: TRBJ2-2; d_call: .; clone_size: .; cdr3_aa: CASSQVGRATGELFF; cdr3_nt: TGTGCCAGCAGCCAAGTGGGCCGGGCCACCGGGGAGCTGTTTTTT
v_call: TRBV29-1; j_call: TRBJ1-1; d_call: .; clone_size: .; cdr3_aa: CSVERGEAFF; cdr3_nt: TGCAGCGTTGAGCGGGGTGAAGCTTTCTTT
v_call: TRBV6-1; j_call: TRBJ2-1; d_call: .; clone_size: few; cdr3_aa: CASSRDFHNEQFF; cdr3_nt: TGTGCCAGCAGTCGGGACTTCCACAATGAGCAGTTCTTC
v_call: TRBV7-8; j_call: TRBJ1-2; d_call: .; clone_size: .; cdr3_aa: CASTLARWGASNYGYTF; cdr3_nt: TGTGCCAGCACCTTGGCCCGGTGGGGGGCGAGTAACTATGGCTACACCTTC
v_call: TRBV12-3/TRBV12-4; j_call: TRBJ2-1; d_call: .; clone_size: few; cdr3_aa: CASSPLEGLALSFYNEQFF; cdr3_nt: TGTGCCAGCAGTCCTCTTGAGGGGCTAGCCCTATCATTCTACAATGAGCAGTTCTTC
v_call: TRBV30; j_call: TRBJ1-6; d_call: .; clone_size: .; cdr3_aa: CAGGNSPLHF; cdr3_nt: TGTGCCGGTGGGAATTCACCCCTCCACTTT
v_call: TRBV5-1; j_call: TRBJ2-7; d_call: TRBD1; clone_size: .; cdr3_aa: CASSWRDRDEQYF; cdr3_nt: TGCGCCAGCAGCTGGAGGGACAGGGACGAGCAGTACTTC
v_call: TRBV6-2/TRBV6-3; j_call: TRBJ2-7; d_call: .; clone_size: .; cdr3_aa: CASSSGRQGLAYEQYF; cdr3_nt: TGTGCCAGCAGTAGTGGGAGGCAGGGACTTGCCTACGAGCAGTACTTC
v_call: TRBV20-1; j_call: TRBJ2-7; d_call: .; clone_size: few; cdr3_aa: CSARDWRGRKEQYF; cdr3_nt: TGCAGTGCTAGAGATTGGCGGGGAAGGAAGGAGCAGTACTTC
v_call: TRBV6-5; j_call: TRBJ2-7; d_call: .; clone_size: .; cdr3_aa: CASSYYRAYEQYF; cdr3_nt: TGTGCCAGCAGTTACTACAGGGCATACGAGCAGTACTTC
v_call: TRBV7-3; j_call: TRBJ2-3; d_call: TRBD1; clone_size: many; cdr3_aa: CASSRTGGGDTQYF; cdr3_nt: TGTGCCAGCAGCAGGACAGGGGGAGGAGATACGCAGTATTTT
v_call: TRBV5-6; j_call: TRBJ1-3; d_call: .; clone_size: .; cdr3_aa: CASSLVRFWSSGNTIYF; cdr3_nt: TGTGCCAGCAGCTTGGTGCGCTTCTGGAGCTCTGGAAACACCATATATTTT